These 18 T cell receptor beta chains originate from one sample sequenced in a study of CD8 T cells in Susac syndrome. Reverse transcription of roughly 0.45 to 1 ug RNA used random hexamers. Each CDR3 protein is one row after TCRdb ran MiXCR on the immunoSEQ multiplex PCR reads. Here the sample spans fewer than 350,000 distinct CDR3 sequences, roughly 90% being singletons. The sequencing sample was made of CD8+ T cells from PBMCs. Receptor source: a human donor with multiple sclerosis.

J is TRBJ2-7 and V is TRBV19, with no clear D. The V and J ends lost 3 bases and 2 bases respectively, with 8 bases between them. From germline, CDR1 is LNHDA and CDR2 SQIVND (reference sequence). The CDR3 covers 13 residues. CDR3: CASSMVGAYEQYF. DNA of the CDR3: TGTGCCAGTAGTATGGTTGGAGCCTACGAGCAGTACTTC. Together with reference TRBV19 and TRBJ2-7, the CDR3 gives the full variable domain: DGGITQSPKYLFRKEGQNVTLSCEQNLNHDAMYWYRQDPGQGLRLIYYSQIVNDFQKGDIAEGYSVSREKKESFPLTVTSAQKNPTAFYLCASSMVGAYEQYFGPGTRLTVT.

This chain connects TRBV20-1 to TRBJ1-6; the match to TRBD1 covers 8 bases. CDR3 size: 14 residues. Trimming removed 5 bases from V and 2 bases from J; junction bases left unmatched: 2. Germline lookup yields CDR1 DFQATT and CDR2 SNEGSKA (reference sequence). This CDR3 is CSAGDRTYNSPLHF. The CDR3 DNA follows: TGCAGTGCTGGGGACAGGACCTATAATTCACCCCTCCACTTT.

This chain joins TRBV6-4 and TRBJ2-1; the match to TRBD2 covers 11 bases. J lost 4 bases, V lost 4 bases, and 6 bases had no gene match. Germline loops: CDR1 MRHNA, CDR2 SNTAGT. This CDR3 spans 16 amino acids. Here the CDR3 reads CASSVTSGVGYNEQFF. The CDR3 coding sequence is TGTGCCAGCAGTGTGACTAGCGGGGTCGGTTACAATGAGCAGTTCTTC.

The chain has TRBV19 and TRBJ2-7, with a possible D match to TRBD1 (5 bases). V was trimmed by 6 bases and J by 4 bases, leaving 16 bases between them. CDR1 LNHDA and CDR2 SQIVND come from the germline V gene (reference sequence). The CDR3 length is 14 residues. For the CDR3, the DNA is TGTGCCAGTAGCCCTTCGGCAGGGATGTACGAGCAGTACTTC. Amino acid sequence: CASSPSAGMYEQYF.

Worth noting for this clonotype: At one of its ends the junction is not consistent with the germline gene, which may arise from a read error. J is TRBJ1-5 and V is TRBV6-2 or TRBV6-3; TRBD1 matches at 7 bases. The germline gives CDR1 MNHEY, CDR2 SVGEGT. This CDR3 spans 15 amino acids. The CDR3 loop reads CASSYEDRPYQLQHF. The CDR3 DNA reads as TGTGCCAGCAGTTACGAGGACAGGCCCTACCAGCTCCAGCATTTT.

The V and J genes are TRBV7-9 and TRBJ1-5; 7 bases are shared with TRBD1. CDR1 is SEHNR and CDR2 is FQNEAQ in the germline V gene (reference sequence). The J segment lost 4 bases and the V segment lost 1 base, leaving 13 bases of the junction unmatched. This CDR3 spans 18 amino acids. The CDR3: CASSLGRQGQRGNQPQHF. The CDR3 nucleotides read TGTGCCAGCAGCTTAGGGAGACAGGGCCAACGGGGGAATCAGCCCCAGCATTTT.

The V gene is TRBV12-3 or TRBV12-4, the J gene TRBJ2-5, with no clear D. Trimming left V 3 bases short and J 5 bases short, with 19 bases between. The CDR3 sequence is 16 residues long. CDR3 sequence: CASSFGWSYLWETQYF. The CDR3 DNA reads TGTGCCAGCAGTTTCGGATGGAGCTATCTATGGGAGACCCAGTACTTC.

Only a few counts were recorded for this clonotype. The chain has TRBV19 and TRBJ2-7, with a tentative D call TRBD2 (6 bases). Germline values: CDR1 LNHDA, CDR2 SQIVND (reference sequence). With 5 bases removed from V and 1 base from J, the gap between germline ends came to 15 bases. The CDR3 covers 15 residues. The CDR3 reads CASSPGTGRSYEQYF. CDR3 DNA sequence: TGTGCCAGTAGTCCTGGGACTGGCCGATCCTACGAGCAGTACTTC.

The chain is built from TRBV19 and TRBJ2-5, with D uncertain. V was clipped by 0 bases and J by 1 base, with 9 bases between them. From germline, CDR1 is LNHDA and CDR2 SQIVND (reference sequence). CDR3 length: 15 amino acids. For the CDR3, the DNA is TGTGCCAGTAGTATAGACCGGTGGGGCCAAGAGACCCAGTACTTC. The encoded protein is CASSIDRWGQETQYF. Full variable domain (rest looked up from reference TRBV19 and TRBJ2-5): DGGITQSPKYLFRKEGQNVTLSCEQNLNHDAMYWYRQDPGQGLRLIYYSQIVNDFQKGDIAEGYSVSREKKESFPLTVTSAQKNPTAFYLCASSIDRWGQETQYFGPGTRLLVL.

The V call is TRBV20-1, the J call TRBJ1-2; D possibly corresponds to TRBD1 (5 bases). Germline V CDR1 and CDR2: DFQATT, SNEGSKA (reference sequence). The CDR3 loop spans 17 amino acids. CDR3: CSLLSRPRVNPNYGYTF. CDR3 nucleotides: TGCAGCCTACTTTCCAGGCCCAGGGTCAACCCTAACTATGGCTACACCTTC.

The CDR3 DNA reads TGTGCCAGCAGCAAAAGGAGAAAGAACACCACGGCGGGTTCACCCCTCCACTTT. It specifies CASSKRRKNTTAGSPLHF. This chain joins TRBV21-1 and TRBJ1-6. TRBV21-1 is an annotated pseudogene. This CDR3 contains 18 residues.

CDR3 bases: TGTGCCAGCAGCCCGGTCTGGGCGAAGACCCAGTACTTC. Its translation: CASSPVWAKTQYF. The chain recombines TRBV9 with TRBJ2-5; D not resolved. Germline V gene sequence: CDR1 SGDLS, CDR2 YYNGEE. The CDR3 runs to 13 residues. Trimming removed 4 bases at V and 6 bases at J, with 13 bases between.

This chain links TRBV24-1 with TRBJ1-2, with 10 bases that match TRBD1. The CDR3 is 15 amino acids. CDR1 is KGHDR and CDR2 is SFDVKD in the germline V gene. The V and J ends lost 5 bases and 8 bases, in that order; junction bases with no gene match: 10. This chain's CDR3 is CATSGVTGGEAGYTF. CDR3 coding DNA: TGTGCCACCAGTGGAGTGACAGGGGGCGAGGCCGGCTACACCTTC.

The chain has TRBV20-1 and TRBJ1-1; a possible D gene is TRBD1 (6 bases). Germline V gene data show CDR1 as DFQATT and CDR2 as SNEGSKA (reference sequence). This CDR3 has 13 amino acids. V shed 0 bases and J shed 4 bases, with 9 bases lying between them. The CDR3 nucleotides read TGCAGTGCTAGAGAGGGGGCATTCACTGAAGCTTTCTTT. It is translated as CSAREGAFTEAFF.

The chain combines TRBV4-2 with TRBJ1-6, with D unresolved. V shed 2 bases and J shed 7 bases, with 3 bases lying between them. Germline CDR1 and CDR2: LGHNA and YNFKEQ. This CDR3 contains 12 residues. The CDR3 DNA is TGTGCCAGCAGCCAACGCAATTCACCCCTCCACTTT. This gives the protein CASSQRNSPLHF.

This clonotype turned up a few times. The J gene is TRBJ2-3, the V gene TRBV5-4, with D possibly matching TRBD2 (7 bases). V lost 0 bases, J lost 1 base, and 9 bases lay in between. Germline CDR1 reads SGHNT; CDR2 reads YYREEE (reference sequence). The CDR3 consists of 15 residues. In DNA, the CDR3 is TGTGCCAGCAGCTTGGGCGGGGGCGGCACAGATACGCAGTATTTT. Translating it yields CASSLGGGGTDTQYF.

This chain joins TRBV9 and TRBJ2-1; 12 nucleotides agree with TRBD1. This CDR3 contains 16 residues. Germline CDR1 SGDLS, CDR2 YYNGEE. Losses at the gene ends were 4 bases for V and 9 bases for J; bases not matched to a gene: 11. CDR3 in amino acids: CASSTNPGQGAREQFF. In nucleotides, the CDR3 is TGTGCCAGCAGCACAAACCCGGGACAGGGGGCGCGTGAGCAGTTCTTC.

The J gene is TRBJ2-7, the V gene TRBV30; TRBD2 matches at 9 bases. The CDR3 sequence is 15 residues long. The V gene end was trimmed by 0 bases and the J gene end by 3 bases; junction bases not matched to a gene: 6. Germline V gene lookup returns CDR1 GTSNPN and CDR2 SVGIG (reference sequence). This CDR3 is CAWSVYPSGDYEQYF. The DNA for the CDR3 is TGTGCCTGGAGTGTATACCCTAGCGGGGACTACGAGCAGTACTTC.